The clone carrying this T cell receptor beta chain was observed a handful of times. The antigen remains undetermined. CDR1 MNHEY and CDR2 SVGAGI come from the germline V gene. The V gene end was trimmed by 6 bases and the J gene end by 3 bases; junction bases not matched to a gene: 8. The CDR3 covers 15 residues. Time point in this sample: sample taken at primary tumor resection. No cells were sorted before sequencing. The whole RNA sequenced was extracted from tumor, nontumor lung or frozen PBMC. The sample belongs to a study of spatial heterogeneity in lung cancer. Looking at the study overall: Detected sequences consistently included more beta-chain ones than alpha-chain ones. Overall study findings and caveats: Ubiquitous expanded tumor TCRs showed up in blood more at resection than follow-up.

TCRdb recomputed calls from the 5' RACE reads with MiXCR, one row per CDR3 protein. The sample holds 90,000 to 95,000 distinct CDR3 sequences, roughly 12% seen once. This TCR was sampled from a male donor with early-stage non-small cell lung cancer. The sample consisted of PBMCs, taken at surgery. V and J are TRBV6-5 and TRBJ2-7; 10 bases are a match to TRBD1. The CDR3 loop reads CASRLDRGLFYEQYF. The CDR3 DNA follows: TGTGCCAGCAGGCTAGACAGGGGGCTTTTCTACGAGCAGTACTTC.